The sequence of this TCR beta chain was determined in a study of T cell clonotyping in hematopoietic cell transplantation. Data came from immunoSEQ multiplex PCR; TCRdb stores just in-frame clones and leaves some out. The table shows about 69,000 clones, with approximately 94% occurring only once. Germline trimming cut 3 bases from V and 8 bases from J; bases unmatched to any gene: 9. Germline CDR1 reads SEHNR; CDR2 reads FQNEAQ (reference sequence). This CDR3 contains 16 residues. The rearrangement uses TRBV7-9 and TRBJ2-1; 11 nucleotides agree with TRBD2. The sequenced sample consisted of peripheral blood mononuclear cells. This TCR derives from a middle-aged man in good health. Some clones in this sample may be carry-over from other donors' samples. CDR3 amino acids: CASSFGLAGGDDEQFF. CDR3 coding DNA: TGTGCCAGCAGCTTCGGGCTAGCGGGAGGAGATGATGAGCAGTTCTTC.